This TCR beta chain was identified in a study of blood T cell repertoires in COVID-19. Overall study: Material from acute and convalescent COVID-19 was sourced from the United States, Italy and Spain.

TCRdb's table, derived via immunoSEQ multiplex PCR, lists solely in-frame clones and lacks some. The sample consists of about 100,000 clones, around nine tenths of them appearing once. The CDR3 sequence is 14 residues long. V was shortened by 5 bases and J by 1 base, with 11 bases between the two germline ends. Germline CDR1 LGHDT, CDR2 YNNKEL (reference sequence). The source is a man between 65 and 80 years old with acute or convalescent COVID-19. The sample taken for sequencing was peripheral blood. J is TRBJ1-1 and V is TRBV3-1 (or the pseudogene TRBV3-2); no firm D call. The CDR3 loop reads CASSFATGNTEAFF. The CDR3 DNA is TGTGCCAGCAGCTTCGCCACGGGGAACACTGAAGCTTTCTTT.